This is a list of T cell receptor beta chains from one sample in a study of tumor-infiltrating lymphocytes in oesophageal squamous cell carcinoma. TCRdb processed the PCR reads anew with MiXCR; each CDR3 protein has one entry. The data contain fewer than 15,000 distinct CDR3 sequences, roughly 51% of them seen just once; the ten biggest clones take up about 37%. The sequencing sample was made of esophageal tumor tissue. Receptors originate from a male donor with esophageal squamous cell carcinoma. Both conserved end residues are part of each CDR3. Fields, in order: V gene, clone size, J gene, D gene, CDR3 protein, CDR3 DNA. A D gene is named only where the DNA matches it firmly. For some rows the clone size is stated as once, few or many, or as a class when expanded; others skip it.

V gene: TRBV7-2
clone size: NA
J gene: TRBJ2-1
D gene: TRBD2
CDR3 protein: CASRFSSGRSNNEQFF
CDR3 DNA: TGTGCCAGCAGGTTCTCTAGCGGGAGGTCGAACAATGAGCAGTTCTTC

V gene: TRBV27
clone size: few
J gene: TRBJ2-1
D gene: NA
CDR3 protein: CASSSHTYEQFF
CDR3 DNA: TGTGCCAGCAGTTCCCACACCTACGAGCAGTTCTTC

V gene: TRBV7-3
clone size: NA
J gene: TRBJ2-1
D gene: TRBD1
CDR3 protein: CASSFGPYHRDSYNEQFF
CDR3 DNA: TGTGCCAGCAGCTTTGGTCCCTACCATCGGGACAGTTACAATGAGCAGTTCTTC

V gene: TRBV27
clone size: NA
J gene: TRBJ2-3
D gene: TRBD1
CDR3 protein: CASSLSPWDRGYTQYF
CDR3 DNA: TGTGCCAGCAGTTTAAGCCCATGGGACAGGGGGTATACGCAGTATTTT

V gene: TRBV27
clone size: few
J gene: TRBJ2-7
D gene: NA
CDR3 protein: CASSPWAKPYEQYF
CDR3 DNA: TGTGCCAGCAGTCCCTGGGCCAAACCCTACGAGCAGTACTTC

V gene: TRBV7-8
clone size: NA
J gene: TRBJ1-2
D gene: NA
CDR3 protein: CASTHRASLVNYGYTF
CDR3 DNA: TGTGCCAGCACGCACAGGGCTAGCCTCGTTAACTATGGCTACACCTTC

V gene: TRBV12-3/TRBV12-4
clone size: few
J gene: TRBJ2-5
D gene: TRBD1
CDR3 protein: CASKTGETQYF
CDR3 DNA: TGTGCCAGCAAGACAGGGGAGACCCAGTACTTC

V gene: TRBV24-1
clone size: NA
J gene: TRBJ1-1
D gene: NA
CDR3 protein: CATSESLEMNTEAFF
CDR3 DNA: TGTGCCACCAGTGAATCTTTAGAAATGAACACTGAAGCTTTCTTT

V gene: TRBV6-6
clone size: NA
J gene: TRBJ2-7
D gene: TRBD1
CDR3 protein: CASSDAGGVNEQYF
CDR3 DNA: TGTGCCAGCAGTGACGCAGGGGGTGTCAACGAGCAGTACTTC

V gene: TRBV7-6
clone size: NA
J gene: TRBJ1-6
D gene: NA
CDR3 protein: CANSRRDYNEQYF
CDR3 DNA: TGTGCCAACAGCAGGCGGGATTACAATGAGCAGTACTTT

V gene: TRBV27
clone size: many
J gene: TRBJ2-4
D gene: NA
CDR3 protein: CASSLSKGHIQYF
CDR3 DNA: TGTGCCAGCAGTTTGAGTAAGGGACACATTCAGTACTTC